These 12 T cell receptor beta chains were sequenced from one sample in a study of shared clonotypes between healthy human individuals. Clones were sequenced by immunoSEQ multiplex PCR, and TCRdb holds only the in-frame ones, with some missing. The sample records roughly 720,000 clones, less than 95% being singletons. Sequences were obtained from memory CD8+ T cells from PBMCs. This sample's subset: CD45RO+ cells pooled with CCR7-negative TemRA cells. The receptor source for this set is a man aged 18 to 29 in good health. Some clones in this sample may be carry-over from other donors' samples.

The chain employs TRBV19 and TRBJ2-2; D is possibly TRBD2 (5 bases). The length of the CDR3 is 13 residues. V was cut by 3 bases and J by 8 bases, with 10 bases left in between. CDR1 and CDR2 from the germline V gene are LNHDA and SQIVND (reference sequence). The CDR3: CASSITSGGELFF. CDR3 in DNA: TGTGCCAGTAGTATTACTTCGGGAGGGGAGCTGTTTTTT.

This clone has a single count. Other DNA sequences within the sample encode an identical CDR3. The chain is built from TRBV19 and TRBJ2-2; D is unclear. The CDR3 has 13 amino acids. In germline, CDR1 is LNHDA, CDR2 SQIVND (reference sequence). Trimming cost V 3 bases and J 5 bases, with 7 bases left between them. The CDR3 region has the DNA TGTGCCAGTAGTATTGGCGCAACCGGGGAGCTGTTTTTT. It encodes CASSIGATGELFF.

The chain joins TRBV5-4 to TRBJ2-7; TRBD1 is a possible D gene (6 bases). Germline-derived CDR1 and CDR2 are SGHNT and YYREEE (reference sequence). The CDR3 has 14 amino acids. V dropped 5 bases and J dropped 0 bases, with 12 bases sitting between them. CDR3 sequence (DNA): TGTGCCAGCAGAACAGGACAGAGCTCCTACGAGCAGTACTTC. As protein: CASRTGQSSYEQYF. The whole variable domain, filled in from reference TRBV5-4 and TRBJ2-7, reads ETGVTQSPTHLIKTRGQQVTLRCSSQSGHNTVSWYQQALGQGPQFIFQYYREEENGRGNFPPRFSGLQFPNYSSELNVNALELDDSALYLCASRTGQSSYEQYFGPGTRLTVT.

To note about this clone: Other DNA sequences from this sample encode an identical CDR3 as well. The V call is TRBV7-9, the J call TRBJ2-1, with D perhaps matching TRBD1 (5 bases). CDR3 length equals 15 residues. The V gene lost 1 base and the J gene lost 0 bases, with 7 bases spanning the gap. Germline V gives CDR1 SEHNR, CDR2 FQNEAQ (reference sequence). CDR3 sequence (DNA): TGTGCCAGCAGCTTAGACAGGAGCTCCTACAATGAGCAGTTCTTC. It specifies CASSLDRSSYNEQFF.

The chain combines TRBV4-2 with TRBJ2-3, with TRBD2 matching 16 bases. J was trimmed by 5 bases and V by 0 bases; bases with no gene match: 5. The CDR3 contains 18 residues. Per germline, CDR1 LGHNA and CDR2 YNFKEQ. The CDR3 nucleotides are TGTGCCAGCAGCCAAGAGCGGGGGACTAGCGGGAGGGTAGATACGCAGTATTTT. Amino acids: CASSQERGTSGRVDTQYF.

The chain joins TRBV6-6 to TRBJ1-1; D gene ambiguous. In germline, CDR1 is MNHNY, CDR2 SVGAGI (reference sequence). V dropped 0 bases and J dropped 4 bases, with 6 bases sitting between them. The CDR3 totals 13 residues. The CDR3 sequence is CASSYSWSTEAFF. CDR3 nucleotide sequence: TGTGCCAGCAGTTACTCATGGAGCACTGAAGCTTTCTTT.

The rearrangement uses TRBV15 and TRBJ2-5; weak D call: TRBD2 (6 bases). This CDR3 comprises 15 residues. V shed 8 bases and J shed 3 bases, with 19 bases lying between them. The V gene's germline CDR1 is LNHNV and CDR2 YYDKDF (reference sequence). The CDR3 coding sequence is TGTGCCACCCTGACCGGGGAGGTGGGGGAAGAGACCCAGTACTTC. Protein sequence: CATLTGEVGEETQYF.

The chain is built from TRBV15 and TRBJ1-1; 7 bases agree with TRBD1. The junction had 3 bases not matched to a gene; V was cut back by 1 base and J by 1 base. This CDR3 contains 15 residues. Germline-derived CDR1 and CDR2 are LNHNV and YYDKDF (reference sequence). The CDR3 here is CATSRARTGNTEAFF. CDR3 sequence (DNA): TGTGCCACCAGCAGAGCCCGGACAGGGAACACTGAAGCTTTCTTT.

The CDR3 coding sequence is TGTGCCAGCAGTCCCCTCAGGGGTCTGATCGGTGAAGCTTTCTTT. It encodes CASSPLRGLIGEAFF. The chain links TRBV27 to TRBJ1-1, with D possibly TRBD1 on 6 matching bases. V lost 5 bases and J lost 7, with 20 bases in between. Germline CDR1 MNHEY, CDR2 SMNVEV (reference sequence). The CDR3 spans 15 residues.

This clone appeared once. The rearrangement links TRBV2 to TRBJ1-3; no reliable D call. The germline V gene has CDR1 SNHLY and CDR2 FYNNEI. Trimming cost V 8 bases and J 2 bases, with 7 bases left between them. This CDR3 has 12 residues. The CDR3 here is CASGFTGNTIYF. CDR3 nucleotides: TGTGCCAGCGGTTTCACTGGAAACACCATATATTTT.

CDR3 bases: TGTGCCAGCAGCTCCGGTTTGGGACTAGGAGTCCACGAGCAGTACTTC. This encodes CASSSGLGLGVHEQYF. The chain links TRBV13 to TRBJ2-7, with 8 bases matching TRBD2. This CDR3 is 16 amino acids long. V lost 4 bases to trimming and J lost 5 bases; unmatched junction nucleotides: 13. The V gene's germline CDR1 is PRHDT and CDR2 FYEKMQ (reference sequence).

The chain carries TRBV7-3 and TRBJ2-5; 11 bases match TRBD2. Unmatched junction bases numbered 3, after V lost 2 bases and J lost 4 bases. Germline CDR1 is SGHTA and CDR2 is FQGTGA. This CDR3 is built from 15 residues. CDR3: CASSLAGLAGETQYF. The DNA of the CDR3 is TGTGCCAGCAGCTTAGCAGGACTAGCGGGAGAGACCCAGTACTTC. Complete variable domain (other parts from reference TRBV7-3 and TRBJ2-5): GAGVSQTPSNKVTEKGKYVELRCDPISGHTALYWYRQSLGQGPEFLIYFQGTGAADDSGLPNDRFFAVRPEGSVSTLKIQRTERGDSAVYLCASSLAGLAGETQYFGPGTRLLVL.